This section outlines one T cell receptor (beta chain) sequence together with its context. Its antigen remains unidentified. Qualities for individual bases were not recorded, and no much larger clone is one base off. To prepare the library, the immunoSEQ multiplex PCR assay was applied. TCRdb mirrors the immuneACCESS table, restricted to in-frame sequences. Some clones are absent from its copies; in checked studies, under half trace to an unresolved V gene, and the reason for the others is unknown. The sample table shows roughly 30,000 clones, and roughly 88% are seen once. The ten largest make up 0.6% to 0.8% of the sample. This entry belongs to a study of T cell changes during pregnancy in multiple sclerosis (dated by TCRdb to between 2018 and 2020). Broadly, across the study: In women with multiple sclerosis, the researchers looked at how the T cell repertoire shifted as pregnancy progressed.

V loses 4 bases at its end and J loses 5 bases; junction bases beyond the gene matches: 7. CDR1 and CDR2, looked up from the germline V gene, are SGHRS and YFSETQ. From cysteine to phenylalanine, the CDR3 is 14 amino acids long. Solely the CDR3 DNA is kept, with 42 bases framed from the first base. Here the sequenced sample was CD4+ T cells from peripheral blood mononuclear cells, taken in the first trimester of pregnancy. The TCR sequence derives from a female donor in good health, enrolled as a control in a pregnancy study. The chain is encoded by TRBV5-1 joined to TRBJ1-1, and TRBD1 aligns with 8 junction nucleotides. The nucleotides are TGCGCCAGCAGCCCACAGGGGGGAGGAACTGAAGCTTTCTTT. This gives the protein CASSPQGGGTEAFF.